One sample yielded the 26 T cell receptor beta chains listed below, sequenced in a study of regulatory T cells in long-lasting Graves disease. According to the study, TCR beta libraries were built with iRepertoire HTBI primers and CDR3-region Arm-PCR. TCRdb re-derived calls from the multiplex PCR reads in MiXCR, one entry per CDR3 protein. The data hold 530,000 or so distinct CDR3 sequences, with about 16% observed a single time. The time point: newly diagnosed GD, antithyroid drugs for less than 3 months. Researchers made the TCR library from RNA that was extracted from PBMCs. This same sample was also taken into another study, of T cells in Graves' hyperthyroidism and ophthalmopathy.

This specimen consisted of peripheral blood mononuclear cells (PBMCs), obtained at new diagnosis, from a patient treated with antithyroid drugs. All receptors come from a man aged 18-30 years with Graves disease.

This clonotype has a count of ten or more. The rearrangement joins TRBV2 to TRBJ2-5, with TRBD1 matching over 7 bases. Trimming at V came to 2 bases and at J to 6 bases, leaving 6 bases not matched to a gene. Germline lookup yields CDR1 SNHLY and CDR2 FYNNEI. The CDR3 loop spans 14 amino acids. As DNA, the CDR3 is TGTGCCAGCAGTGAAATGTCAGGGGGAAAGACCCAGTACTTC. Its translation: CASSEMSGGKTQYF.

This clonotype was seen ten or more times. The V call is TRBV27, the J call TRBJ1-1; no reliable D call. The CDR3 is made up of 12 amino acids. The germline V and J ends were trimmed by 6 bases and 4 bases, with 9 bases remaining between them. Germline V gene sequence: CDR1 MNHEY, CDR2 SMNVEV (reference sequence). The CDR3 sequence: CASREVGTEAFF. CDR3 bases: TGTGCCAGCAGGGAGGTGGGCACTGAAGCTTTCTTT.

Note on this clonotype: An end of the junction does not agree with germline; a read error may underlie this. This sequence joins TRBV5-1 and TRBJ1-4; D is uncertain. Germline V gene lookup returns CDR1 SGHRS and CDR2 YFSETQ. The CDR3 is 13 residues long. As DNA, the CDR3 is TGTGCCAGCAGCCTAGGATCTCATGAAAAACTGTTTTTT. Amino acids: CASSLGSHEKLFF.

This clonotype was counted at least ten times. The V call is TRBV2, the J call TRBJ2-1; D remains unclear. Germline lookup yields CDR1 SNHLY and CDR2 FYNNEI. The V end was cut by 3 bases, the J end by 8 bases, with 8 bases between. The CDR3 has 12 amino acids. The CDR3 nucleotides are TGTGCCAGCAGTGAGGGGTCAGATGAGCAGTTCTTC. Translating it yields CASSEGSDEQFF.

This clonotype was recorded a few times. V is TRBV9 and J is TRBJ1-1; D might be TRBD1 (6 bases). Deletions cut 3 bases from V and 7 bases from J, with 13 bases between. The CDR3 consists of 13 residues. The germline CDR1 and CDR2 sequences are SGDLS and YYNGEE. The CDR3 here is CASSGTGPDEAFF. CDR3 sequence (DNA): TGTGCCAGCAGCGGCACAGGGCCCGATGAAGCTTTCTTT.

This sequence joins TRBV20-1 and TRBJ2-2, with 9 bases aligning to TRBD1. CDR1 is DFQATT and CDR2 is SNEGSKA in the germline V gene (reference sequence). J gave up 7 bases and V 0 bases, and 9 bases lay outside the gene matches. This CDR3 is built from 16 residues. The CDR3 here is CSARDWTGDQGGELFF. The CDR3 DNA reads TGCAGTGCTAGAGATTGGACAGGGGACCAGGGCGGGGAGCTGTTTTTT.

V gene TRBV12-3 or TRBV12-4 combines with J gene TRBJ1-1; D gene uncertain. V lost 4 bases and J lost 4, with 7 bases in between. The CDR3 is 12 residues long. In DNA form, the CDR3 reads TGTGCCAGCAGTTCAACCCTCACTGAAGCTTTCTTT. Translation gives CASSSTLTEAFF.

In regard to this clonotype: Being one base from a much bigger clone, this may be a read error. The V and J genes are TRBV27 and TRBJ2-3, with D unclear. The CDR3 has 14 residues. The ends were cut back, 5 bases at V and 4 bases at J, with 13 bases in the middle. Per the germline V gene, CDR1 is MNHEY and CDR2 is SMNVEV (reference sequence). In nucleotides, the CDR3 is TGTGCCAGCAGTAACCCCCTGGGCGCAGATACGCAGTATTTT. It is translated as CASSNPLGADTQYF.

This clonotype was counted ten times or more. The rearrangement uses TRBV12-3 or TRBV12-4 and TRBJ2-1, with 9 bases aligning to TRBD2. The CDR3 extends over 18 amino acids. The V gene end was trimmed by 0 bases and the J gene end by 6 bases; junction bases not matched to a gene: 12. The CDR3 nucleotides are TGTGCCAGCAGTTTAGCCCCTCCGGCTAGCGGGAATTTCAATGAGCAGTTCTTC. Its protein product is CASSLAPPASGNFNEQFF.

This rearrangement joins TRBV14 to TRBJ1-1; D is undetermined. The CDR3 runs 14 residues. V was shortened by 4 bases and J by 6 bases, with 15 bases between the two germline ends. Germline V gene sequence: CDR1 SGHDN, CDR2 FVKESK. The CDR3, as DNA: TGTGCCAGCAGCCCCGCCGGCCTGATGGCTGAAGCTTTCTTT. This gives the protein CASSPAGLMAEAFF.

The rearrangement uses TRBV4-1 and TRBJ2-1; 7 bases are shared with TRBD2. Germline V gene data show CDR1 as MGHRA and CDR2 as YSYEKL. There are 15 residues in the CDR3. V lost 2 bases, J lost 6 bases, and 7 bases stayed unmatched. The CDR3 region is CASSQIKGLPNEQFF. The CDR3 DNA reads TGCGCCAGCAGCCAAATTAAGGGACTACCCAATGAGCAGTTCTTC.

The V gene is TRBV19, the J gene TRBJ1-5; a possible D gene is TRBD1 (6 bases). V was cut by 0 bases and J by 1 base, with 13 bases left in between. The CDR3 consists of 17 residues. CDR1 is LNHDA, CDR2 SQIVND, per germline (reference sequence). The CDR3 here is CASSIDPRGQSNQPQHF. The CDR3 coding sequence is TGTGCCAGTAGTATAGATCCCAGGGGTCAAAGCAATCAGCCCCAGCATTTT.

The rearrangement links TRBV30 to TRBJ2-5, with 7 bases that match TRBD1. The V and J ends lost 2 bases and 4 bases, in that order; junction bases with no gene match: 10. Germline CDR1 GTSNPN, CDR2 SVGIG (reference sequence). This CDR3 spans 15 amino acids. CDR3 DNA: TGTGCCTGGAGTTCGGACAGGCCCTATCGAGAGACCCAGTACTTC. This gives the protein CAWSSDRPYRETQYF.

This clonotype was detected only a few times. This chain joins TRBV27 and TRBJ2-7; perhaps D is TRBD1 or TRBD2 (5 bases each). The V end lost 4 bases, the J end lost 1 base, and 11 bases lay between the germline ends. Germline CDR1 is MNHEY and CDR2 is SMNVEV (reference sequence). The CDR3 consists of 14 residues. CDR3 bases: TGTGCCAGCAGTTGGGGGACCAGTTCCTACGAGCAGTACTTC. It codes for CASSWGTSSYEQYF.

About this clonotype: Because the CDR3 is missing its conserved closing phenylalanine or tryptophan, this is likely a read error. The chain links TRBV28 to TRBJ1-5; D possibly corresponds to TRBD1 (6 bases). CDR1 and CDR2 (germline): MDHEN, SYDVKM. Trimming pared 4 bases from V and 1 base from J, leaving 14 bases between. The CDR3 sequence is 16 residues long. In nucleotides, the CDR3 is TGTGCCAGCAGTTCCTCCTGGACAGAGAGCAATCAGCCCCAGCATCTT. It encodes CASSSSWTESNQPQHL.

The chain uses TRBV5-1 and TRBJ2-2; D is possibly TRBD1 or TRBD2 (5 bases each). Germline values: CDR1 SGHRS, CDR2 YFSETQ. With 3 bases removed from V and 5 bases from J, the gap between germline ends came to 23 bases. The CDR3 contains 18 residues. The CDR3: CASSSSADRKEGTGELFF. CDR3 nucleotide sequence: TGCGCCAGCAGCTCCTCCGCCGACCGAAAAGAGGGGACCGGGGAGCTGTTTTTT.

This clonotype turned up a few times. The chain employs TRBV18 and TRBJ1-4; D is unclear. The CDR3 is 13 amino acids. Per the germline V gene, CDR1 is KGHSH and CDR2 is LQKENI. Trimming pared 6 bases from V and 8 bases from J, leaving 13 bases between. CDR3 sequence: CASSELMDEKLFF. Here the CDR3 DNA reads TGTGCCAGCTCGGAGCTTATGGACGAAAAACTGTTTTTT.

The V gene is TRBV24-1, the J gene TRBJ2-7, with D possibly TRBD1 on 6 matching bases. The V gene lost 4 bases and the J gene lost 8 bases, with 14 bases spanning the gap. The CDR3 spans 13 residues. Germline CDR1 reads KGHDR; CDR2 reads SFDVKD. This CDR3 is CATSDNGQKKQYF. For the CDR3, the DNA is TGTGCCACCAGTGACAACGGACAGAAAAAGCAGTACTTC.

J is TRBJ2-5 and V is TRBV12-3 or TRBV12-4; weak D call: TRBD1 (7 bases). The CDR3 covers 15 residues. V dropped 4 bases and J dropped 5 bases, with 17 bases sitting between them. The CDR3 DNA reads TGTGCCAGCAGTTCCCCGGACAGGAGGGTTGAGACCCAGTACTTC. This sequence encodes CASSSPDRRVETQYF.

The chain is built from TRBV20-1 and TRBJ2-4; 10 nucleotides agree with TRBD1. CDR1 is DFQATT, CDR2 SNEGSKA, per germline (reference sequence). The CDR3 length is 18 residues. Trimming at V came to 3 bases and at J to 0 bases, leaving 11 bases not matched to a gene. The CDR3 sequence is CSASDSRTGGLAKNIQYF. CDR3 in DNA: TGCAGTGCTAGTGATTCGCGGACAGGGGGTCTAGCCAAAAACATTCAGTACTTC.

This clonotype was seen a handful of times. The chain couples TRBV7-9 to TRBJ1-1; maybe TRBD1 (5 bases). Between the trimmed V and J ends, which lost 6 bases and 0 bases, there was a span of 14 bases. The CDR3 contains 15 residues. The V gene's germline CDR1 is SEHNR and CDR2 FQNEAQ (reference sequence). The CDR3 nucleotides are TGTGCCAGCAGTCCCTTTGGGGGGATGAACACTGAAGCTTTCTTT. Its protein is CASSPFGGMNTEAFF.

The chain couples TRBV4-2 to TRBJ1-2; TRBD1 agrees at 7 bases. J gave up 8 bases and V 4 bases, and 7 bases lay outside the gene matches. The CDR3 is 13 residues long. Germline V gives CDR1 LGHNA, CDR2 YNFKEQ. The CDR3 DNA reads as TGTGCCAGCAGCCTCGAGGGGGCAGGCGGCTACACCTTC. Its translation: CASSLEGAGGYTF.

Worth noting for this clonotype: A clone one base away is much larger, so this may be a read error. The chain joins TRBV20-1 to TRBJ2-3; a possible D gene is TRBD1 (6 bases). The CDR3 is 18 residues long. Germline V lookup: CDR1 DFQATT, CDR2 SNEGSKA (reference sequence). CDR3 loop: CSAGGGPGPGHNTGTQYF. The CDR3 coding sequence is TGCAGTGCTGGAGGTGGGCCAGGACCGGGACACAACACAGGTACGCAGTATTTT.

The rearrangement uses TRBV12-3 or TRBV12-4 and TRBJ2-5; D unclear. Between the trimmed V and J ends, which lost 6 bases and 5 bases, there was a span of 16 bases. This CDR3 has 14 residues. The DNA of the CDR3 is TGTGCCAGCAGCCCCCTGCGTTCTGAGGAGACCCAGTACTTC. Protein: CASSPLRSEETQYF.

V and J are TRBV3-1 and TRBJ1-5, with a possible D match to TRBD1 (6 bases). Per germline, CDR1 LGHDT and CDR2 YNNKEL (reference sequence). The germline V and J ends were trimmed by 1 base and 8 bases, with 27 bases remaining between them. CDR3 size: 19 residues. Here the CDR3 DNA reads TGTGCCAGCAGCCAAGGTGAGACAGGCTTATGGGGATCCCCTGAGCCCCAGCATTTT. Its translation is CASSQGETGLWGSPEPQHF.

In this sample, this clonotype turned up a few times. J is TRBJ2-3 and V is TRBV20-1; D is undetermined. Deletions cut 6 bases from V and 5 bases from J, with 9 bases between. This CDR3 comprises 11 residues. The V gene's germline CDR1 is DFQATT and CDR2 SNEGSKA (reference sequence). The CDR3 is CSAPREDTQYF. Written as DNA, the CDR3 is TGCAGTGCCCCCCGAGAAGATACGCAGTATTTT.